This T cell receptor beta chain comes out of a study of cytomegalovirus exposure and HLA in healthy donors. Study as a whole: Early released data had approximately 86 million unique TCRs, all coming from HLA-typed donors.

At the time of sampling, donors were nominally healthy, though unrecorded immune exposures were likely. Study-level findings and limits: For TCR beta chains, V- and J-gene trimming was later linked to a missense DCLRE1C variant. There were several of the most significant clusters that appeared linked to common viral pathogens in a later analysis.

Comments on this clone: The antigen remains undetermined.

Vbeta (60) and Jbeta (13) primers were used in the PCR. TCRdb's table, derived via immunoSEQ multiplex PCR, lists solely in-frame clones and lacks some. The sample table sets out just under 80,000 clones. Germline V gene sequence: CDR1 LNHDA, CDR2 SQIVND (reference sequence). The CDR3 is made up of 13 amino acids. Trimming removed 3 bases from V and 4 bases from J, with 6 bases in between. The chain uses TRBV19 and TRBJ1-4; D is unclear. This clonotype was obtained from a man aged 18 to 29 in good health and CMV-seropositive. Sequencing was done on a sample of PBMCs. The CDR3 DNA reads TGTGCCAGTAGTATGCAGAATAATGAAAAACTGTTTTTT. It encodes CASSMQNNEKLFF.